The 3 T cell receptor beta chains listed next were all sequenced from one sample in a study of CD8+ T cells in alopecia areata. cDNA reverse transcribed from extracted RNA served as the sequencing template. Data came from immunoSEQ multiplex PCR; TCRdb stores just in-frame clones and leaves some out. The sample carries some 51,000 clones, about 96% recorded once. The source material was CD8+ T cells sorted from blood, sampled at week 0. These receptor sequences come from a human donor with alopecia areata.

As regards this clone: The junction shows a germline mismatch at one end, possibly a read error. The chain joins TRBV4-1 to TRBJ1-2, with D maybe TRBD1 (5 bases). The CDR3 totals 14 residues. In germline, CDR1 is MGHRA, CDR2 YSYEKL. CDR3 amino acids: CVSSQVGGDDGYTF. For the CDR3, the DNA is TGCGTCAGCAGCCAAGTTGGGGGGGACGATGGCTACACCTTC.

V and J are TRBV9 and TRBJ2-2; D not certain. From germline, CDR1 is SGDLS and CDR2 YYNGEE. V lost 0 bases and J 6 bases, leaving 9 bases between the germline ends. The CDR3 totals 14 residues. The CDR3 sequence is CASSVEGDAGELFF. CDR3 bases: TGTGCCAGCAGCGTAGAGGGTGACGCCGGGGAGCTGTTTTTT.

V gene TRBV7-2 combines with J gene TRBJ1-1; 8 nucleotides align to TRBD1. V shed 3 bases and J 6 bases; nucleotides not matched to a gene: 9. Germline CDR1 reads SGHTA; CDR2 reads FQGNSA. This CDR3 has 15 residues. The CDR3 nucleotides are TGTGCCAGCAGCTTGGCCGGGACAGGCCTCCCTGAAGCTTTCTTT. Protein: CASSLAGTGLPEAFF.